A single sample is the source of the 21 T cell receptor beta chains below, sequenced in a study of PD-L1 blockade in urothelial cancer. The assay was immunoSEQ multiplex PCR, and TCRdb's table has in-frame clones only and misses some. The data hold fewer than 60,000 clones, with roughly 87% observed a single time. Time point indicated: pretreatment peripheral blood. The specimen was PBMCs, collected around atezolizumab (anti-PD-L1) treatment. These receptors were taken from a man in his 70s with urothelial cancer.

V gene TRBV21-1 combines with J gene TRBJ1-5; whether TRBD1, the table's D call, matches the DNA was not checked. TRBV21-1 is marked as a pseudogene. The CDR3 is made up of 16 amino acids. The CDR3 protein is CASSKDRGECNQPQHF. CDR3 nucleotides: TGTGCCAGCAGCAAGGACAGGGGCGAATGCAATCAGCCCCAGCATTTT.

This chain connects TRBV6-6 to TRBJ2-2; D is undetermined. Germline V CDR1 and CDR2: MNHNY, SVGAGI (reference sequence). The V gene lost 6 bases and the J gene lost 6 bases, with 5 bases spanning the gap. The CDR3 has 11 residues. CDR3 nucleotides: TGTGCCAGCAGAAGCGCCGGGGAGCTGTTTTTT. This translates into CASRSAGELFF.

The chain links TRBV27 to TRBJ2-7; D might be TRBD1 (6 bases). This CDR3 is built from 14 residues. Germline V gives CDR1 MNHEY, CDR2 SMNVEV (reference sequence). Trimming left V 8 bases short and J 2 bases short, with 16 bases between. The CDR3 spells CASGLGAITYEQYF. The CDR3 nucleotides are TGTGCCAGCGGCCTGGGGGCCATTACCTACGAGCAGTACTTC.

The chain has TRBV6-1 and TRBJ1-5; D uncertain. V lost 3 bases and J lost 5, with 17 bases in between. Germline V gives CDR1 MNHNS, CDR2 SASEGT. CDR3 length: 16 amino acids. CDR3 nucleotides: TGTGCCAGCAGTGAGGCGGGAAACCGCCCAGATCAGCCCCAGCATTTT. Translation: CASSEAGNRPDQPQHF.

This chain uses TRBV5-5 with TRBJ1-1; 9 bases are shared with TRBD1. This CDR3 has 12 amino acids. The V segment lost 3 bases and the J segment 6 bases; nucleotides outside the gene matches: 0. Germline V gives CDR1 SGHKS, CDR2 YYEKEE (reference sequence). The CDR3 sequence: CASSWTGAEAFF. Here the CDR3 DNA reads TGTGCCAGCAGCTGGACAGGGGCTGAAGCTTTCTTT.

The chain uses TRBV27 and TRBJ2-7; 8 bases map to TRBD2. Germline V gene data show CDR1 as MNHEY and CDR2 as SMNVEV (reference sequence). The length of the CDR3 is 14 residues. Trimming removed 2 bases from V and 4 bases from J; junction bases left unmatched: 4. CDR3 amino acids: CASSLSGRGYEQYF. The CDR3, as DNA: TGTGCCAGCAGTTTAAGCGGGAGAGGTTACGAGCAGTACTTC.

This chain joins TRBV4-2 and TRBJ1-4; tentatively, D is TRBD1 (5 bases). V lost 5 bases, J lost 3 bases, and 10 bases lay in between. The V gene's germline CDR1 is LGHNA and CDR2 YNFKEQ. The CDR3 totals 14 residues. The CDR3 loop is CASSSTDANEKLFF. In DNA form, the CDR3 reads TGTGCCAGCAGCTCGACAGATGCTAATGAAAAACTGTTTTTT.

V usage is TRBV20-1 and J usage is TRBJ1-4, with D perhaps matching TRBD1 (5 bases). The CDR3 has 11 amino acids. The germline CDR1 and CDR2 sequences are DFQATT and SNEGSKA (reference sequence). V lost 3 bases and J lost 8, with 7 bases in between. The CDR3 here is CSARGPEKLFF. The CDR3 nucleotides are TGCAGTGCTAGGGGGCCCGAAAAACTGTTTTTT.

The chain employs TRBV7-9 and TRBJ1-2; no definite D call. The CDR3 runs 12 residues. Germline V gives CDR1 SEHNR, CDR2 FQNEAQ (reference sequence). Trimming shortened V by 1 base and J by 4 bases, and 4 bases separated the two germline ends. This chain's CDR3 is CASSLVSYGYTF. In nucleotides, the CDR3 is TGTGCCAGCAGCTTAGTCAGCTATGGCTACACCTTC. Combining the CDR3 with reference TRBV7-9 and TRBJ1-2 gives the whole variable domain DTGVSQNPRHKITKRGQNVTFRCDPISEHNRLYWYRQTLGQGPEFLTYFQNEAQLEKSRLLSDRFSAERPKGSFSTLEIQRTEQGDSAMYLCASSLVSYGYTFGSGTRLTVV.

The chain uses TRBV18 and TRBJ1-5, with 7 bases identical to TRBD1. V was pared by 3 bases and J by 3 bases, with 5 bases of the junction left unmatched. In germline, CDR1 is KGHSH, CDR2 LQKENI. The CDR3 consists of 15 residues. In DNA form, the CDR3 reads TGTGCCAGCTCACCCGCGACAGGGACCAATCAGCCCCAGCATTTT. Amino acids: CASSPATGTNQPQHF.

The chain recombines TRBV6-6 with TRBJ2-3; a weak D match, TRBD1 (6 bases). The germline CDR1 and CDR2 sequences are MNHNY and SVGAGI (reference sequence). CDR3 length equals 15 residues. V was trimmed by 4 bases and J by 14 bases, leaving 25 bases between them. This CDR3 reads CASSSPRGGHRYAYF. CDR3 bases: TGTGCCAGCAGTTCCCCCCGAGGGGGACACAGATACGCGTATTTT.

The chain employs TRBV7-8 and TRBJ1-5, with TRBD1 matching over 7 bases. The trim removed 5 bases at V and 3 bases at J, leaving 7 bases unmatched. The CDR3 runs to 15 residues. CDR1 is SGHVS and CDR2 is FQNEAQ in the germline V gene. This chain's CDR3 is CASSPGQSNNQPQHF. The CDR3 DNA follows: TGTGCCAGCAGCCCGGGACAGTCAAACAATCAGCCCCAGCATTTT.

V is TRBV19 and J is TRBJ2-1; tentative D call: TRBD2 (7 bases). The germline V gene encodes CDR1 LNHDA and CDR2 SQIVND (reference sequence). CDR3 size: 18 residues. Trimming removed 0 bases at V and 7 bases at J, with 22 bases between. The CDR3 DNA reads as TGTGCCAGTAGTATAGAGAATGGGGGGGGGCCGTTCGGGAATGAGCAGTTCTTC. Protein product: CASSIENGGGPFGNEQFF.

This chain uses TRBV19 with TRBJ2-5; 7 bases fit TRBD2. The CDR3 has 15 amino acids. The trim removed 4 bases at V and 2 bases at J, leaving 7 bases unmatched. CDR1 and CDR2 from the germline V gene are LNHDA and SQIVND (reference sequence). CDR3 sequence reads: CASSTTGLRQETQYF. In nucleotides, the CDR3 is TGTGCCAGTAGTACCACGGGACTAAGACAAGAGACCCAGTACTTC.

The chain is built from TRBV5-4 and TRBJ2-1; D ambiguous. Per germline, CDR1 SGHNT and CDR2 YYREEE (reference sequence). The CDR3 length is 14 residues. The V gene lost 0 bases and the J gene lost 5 bases, with 9 bases spanning the gap. CDR3: CASSLDEFNNEQFF. The CDR3 DNA is TGTGCCAGCAGCTTGGATGAGTTTAACAATGAGCAGTTCTTC.

The gene calls are TRBV29-1 and TRBJ2-7, with 9 nucleotides matching TRBD2. The CDR3 covers 12 residues. Losses at the gene ends were 4 bases for V and 9 bases for J; bases not matched to a gene: 7. The germline gives CDR1 SQVTM, CDR2 ANQGSEA. CDR3 protein: CSVGASGKSQYF. The CDR3 coding sequence is TGCAGCGTTGGGGCTAGCGGGAAGTCGCAGTACTTC.

The chain carries TRBV10-3 and TRBJ2-3, with 9 nucleotides matching TRBD1. V lost 3 bases and J lost 5; bases outside the gene matches: 3. Germline V gene data show CDR1 as ENHRY and CDR2 as SYGVKD. The CDR3 length is 14 residues. The DNA for the CDR3 is TGTGCCATCAGTGAACAGGGGGCTGAAGATACGCAGTATTTT. Translated: CAISEQGAEDTQYF.

The chain is built from TRBV12-5 and TRBJ2-1; the match to TRBD2 covers 11 bases. Germline CDR1 is LGHNT and CDR2 is FRNRAP. CDR3 length equals 18 residues. V trimming: 2 bases; J trimming: 8 bases; junction bases outside the gene matches: 14. CDR3 amino acids: CASGLSVRLAGTSDEQFF. The CDR3 bases are TGTGCTAGTGGTTTGTCCGTGAGACTAGCGGGGACATCCGATGAGCAGTTCTTC.

This rearrangement joins TRBV10-1 to TRBJ2-2; D possibly corresponds to TRBD1 (5 bases). Per germline, CDR1 WNHNN and CDR2 SYGVQD (reference sequence). The ends were cut back, 2 bases at V and 2 bases at J, with 9 bases in the middle. The CDR3 has 15 residues. The CDR3 DNA follows: TGCGCCAGCAGTGAGAGAAGGGGAAACACCGGGGAGCTGTTTTTT. Its protein product is CASSERRGNTGELFF.

This clone was counted between two and nine times. The chain has TRBV29-1 and TRBJ2-2, with 7 bases identical to TRBD1. The CDR3 is made up of 15 amino acids. With 2 bases clipped from V and 5 bases from J, the junction kept 8 bases outside the gene matches. Germline CDR1 reads SQVTM; CDR2 reads ANQGSEA. In DNA form, the CDR3 reads TGCAGCGTTGAAATGACAGGGAAGAGGACCGGGGAGCTGTTTTTT. Translating it yields CSVEMTGKRTGELFF.

The rearrangement uses TRBV9 and TRBJ1-5; no clear D. CDR1 is SGDLS and CDR2 is YYNGEE in the germline V gene. The germline V and J ends were trimmed by 0 bases and 1 base, with 8 bases remaining between them. This CDR3 contains 15 residues. This CDR3 is CASSVEGRSNQPQHF. DNA for the CDR3: TGTGCCAGCAGCGTAGAAGGGAGGAGCAATCAGCCCCAGCATTTT.